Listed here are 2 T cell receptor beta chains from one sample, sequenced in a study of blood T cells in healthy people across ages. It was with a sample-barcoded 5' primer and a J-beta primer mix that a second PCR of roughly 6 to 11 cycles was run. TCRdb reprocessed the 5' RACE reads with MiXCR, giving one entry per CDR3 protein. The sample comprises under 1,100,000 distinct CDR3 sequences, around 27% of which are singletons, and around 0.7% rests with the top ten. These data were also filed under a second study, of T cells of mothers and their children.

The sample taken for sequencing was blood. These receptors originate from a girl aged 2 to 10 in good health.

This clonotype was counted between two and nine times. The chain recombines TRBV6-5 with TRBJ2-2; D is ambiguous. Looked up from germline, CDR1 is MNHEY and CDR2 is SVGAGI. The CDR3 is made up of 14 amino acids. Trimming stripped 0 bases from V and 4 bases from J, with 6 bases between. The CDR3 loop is CASSYSGTTGELFF. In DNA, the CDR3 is TGTGCCAGCAGTTACTCGGGAACCACCGGGGAGCTGTTTTTT.

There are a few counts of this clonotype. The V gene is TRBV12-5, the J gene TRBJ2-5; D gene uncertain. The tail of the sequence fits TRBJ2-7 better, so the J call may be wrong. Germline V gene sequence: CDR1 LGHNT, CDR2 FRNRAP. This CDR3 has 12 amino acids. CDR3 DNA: TGTGCTAGTGGACAAGCCTACTACGAGCAGTACTTC. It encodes CASGQAYYEQYF.